Below, 17 T cell receptor beta chains from the same sample are listed, as sequenced in a study of blood T cell repertoires in COVID-19 (dated by TCRdb to the early 2020s). Library preparation was by the immunoSEQ multiplex PCR assay. As stored in TCRdb, this immuneACCESS dataset retains in-frame rearrangements with V and J assigned. A fraction of the clones does not appear; measured against another copy, unresolved V genes explain less than half of the discrepancy, and the remainder lacks a known reason. Present in this sample are roughly 200,000 clones, 90% of which were seen just once. The top ten clones comprise 0.53% of the sample. Source material: peripheral blood. The receptors were gathered from a man in his fifties or sixties with acute or convalescent COVID-19.

The chain is built from TRBV5-4 and TRBJ2-5; the match to TRBD2 covers 9 bases. V shed 0 bases and J 7 bases; nucleotides not matched to a gene: 7. This CDR3 contains 15 residues. In germline, CDR1 is SGHNT, CDR2 YYREEE (reference sequence). CDR3 residues: CASSLGGLALGTQYF. The CDR3 bases are TGTGCCAGCAGCTTGGGGGGACTAGCCTTGGGGACCCAGTACTTC.

The chain carries TRBV7-8 and TRBJ2-5; D is unresolved. Trimming removed 5 bases from V and 5 bases from J, with 24 bases in between. This CDR3 comprises 17 residues. Germline V gives CDR1 SGHVS, CDR2 FQNEAQ. In nucleotides, the CDR3 is TGTGCCAGCAGCCCGCAACGCCCTCTAATAGCCCCGGAGACCCAGTACTTC. It translates to CASSPQRPLIAPETQYF.

The genes are TRBV27 and TRBJ2-7; a weak D match, TRBD1 (6 bases). The CDR3 contains 15 residues. CDR1 is MNHEY, CDR2 SMNVEV, per germline (reference sequence). Trimming removed 6 bases from V and 4 bases from J, with 19 bases in between. The CDR3 here is CASSLTGIRLYEQYF. The CDR3 DNA reads as TGTGCCAGCAGCCTCACAGGGATTCGGTTATACGAGCAGTACTTC.

The chain combines TRBV4-3 with TRBJ2-1; TRBD2 might be the D (5 bases). The V end was cut by 2 bases, the J end by 5 bases, with 19 bases between. This CDR3 region has 17 residues. CDR1 LGHNA and CDR2 YSLEER come from the germline V gene. DNA for the CDR3: TGCGCCAGCAGCCAACTAGATTTTAGAGGGAACCACAATGAGCAGTTCTTC. It is translated as CASSQLDFRGNHNEQFF.

The gene calls are TRBV6-5 and TRBJ1-5, with D perhaps matching TRBD1 (5 bases). V was shortened by 6 bases and J by 0 bases, with 12 bases between the two germline ends. The CDR3 runs 15 residues. Germline lookup yields CDR1 MNHEY and CDR2 SVGAGI. The CDR3 sequence: CASRPTVNSNQPQHF. CDR3 nucleotides: TGTGCCAGCAGACCGACAGTAAATAGCAATCAGCCCCAGCATTTT.

This chain joins TRBV30 and TRBJ1-5, with D tentatively TRBD1 (6 bases). The V gene lost 0 bases and the J gene lost 2 bases, with 14 bases spanning the gap. Looked up from germline, CDR1 is GTSNPN and CDR2 is SVGIG (reference sequence). The CDR3 consists of 16 residues. CDR3 residues: CAWSVPGRGGNQPQHF. For the CDR3, the DNA is TGTGCCTGGAGTGTACCGGGCAGGGGCGGCAATCAGCCCCAGCATTTT.

This clone was detected a few times. The rearrangement uses TRBV13 and TRBJ1-6, with D perhaps TRBD1 (5 bases). In germline, CDR1 is PRHDT, CDR2 FYEKMQ (reference sequence). With 5 bases removed from V and 4 bases from J, the gap between germline ends came to 15 bases. This CDR3 has 16 amino acids. The CDR3 here is CASSRQGYDYNSPLHF. The CDR3 region has the DNA TGTGCCAGCAGCCGGCAGGGTTATGATTATAATTCACCCCTCCACTTT.

The chain links TRBV6-2 or TRBV6-3 to TRBJ2-3; D might be TRBD2 (6 bases). With 0 bases removed from V and 2 bases from J, the gap between germline ends came to 9 bases. Germline values: CDR1 MNHEY, CDR2 SVGEGT. CDR3 size: 15 residues. In DNA, the CDR3 is TGTGCCAGCAGTTACTCGGGACTTAACACAGATACGCAGTATTTT. This codes for CASSYSGLNTDTQYF.

There are a few counts of this clone. This chain joins TRBV27 and TRBJ1-6; a possible D gene is TRBD1 (6 bases). CDR1 is MNHEY and CDR2 is SMNVEV in the germline V gene (reference sequence). Trimming left V 2 bases short and J 8 bases short, with 13 bases between. This CDR3 contains 15 residues. CDR3 loop: CASSLRGARYSPLHF. The CDR3 bases are TGTGCCAGCAGTTTACGGGGGGCGAGGTATTCACCCCTCCACTTT.

The chain couples TRBV3-1 (or the pseudogene TRBV3-2) to TRBJ1-1, with 10 bases that match TRBD1. With V trimmed by 5 bases and J by 0 bases, 12 bases remained unmatched. There are 18 residues in the CDR3. The germline CDR1 and CDR2 sequences are LGHDT and YNNKEL (reference sequence). The CDR3 bases are TGTGCCAGCAGCACCCCTCGGACAGGGGGACGTGTGAACACTGAAGCTTTCTTT. Translating gives CASSTPRTGGRVNTEAFF.

This clone was picked up a small number of times. This CDR3 reads CASSFTGTGNTIYF. CDR3 sequence (DNA): TGTGCCAGCAGCTTTACAGGGACTGGAAACACCATATATTTT. The V call is TRBV5-4, the J call TRBJ1-3; weak D call: TRBD1 (6 bases). V was shortened by 2 bases and J by 2 bases, with 8 bases between the two germline ends. This CDR3 contains 14 residues. Germline CDR1 reads SGHNT; CDR2 reads YYREEE (reference sequence).

This clone was counted a single time. The chain is built from TRBV4-1 and TRBJ2-3; TRBD1 is a possible D gene (5 bases). CDR3 size: 17 residues. Per the germline V gene, CDR1 is MGHRA and CDR2 is YSYEKL. V dropped 0 bases and J dropped 4 bases, with 17 bases sitting between them. The CDR3 protein is CASSQDTIGQGPDTQYF. Here the CDR3 DNA reads TGCGCCAGCAGCCAAGACACTATTGGGCAGGGTCCAGATACGCAGTATTTT.

The chain couples TRBV5-1 to TRBJ1-5, with D unclear. V lost 0 bases to trimming and J lost 7 bases, with 14 bases between them. The CDR3 runs to 15 residues. Germline-derived CDR1 and CDR2 are SGHRS and YFSETQ. CDR3 region: CASSLVGGMGQPQHF. The CDR3 DNA is TGCGCCAGCAGCTTGGTGGGAGGGATGGGGCAGCCCCAGCATTTT.

In its sample, this clone was seen once. The chain recombines TRBV9 with TRBJ2-1; 9 nucleotides align to TRBD1. This CDR3 has 15 residues. CDR1 SGDLS and CDR2 YYNGEE come from the germline V gene. With V trimmed by 3 bases and J by 3 bases, 4 bases remained unmatched. CDR3 DNA sequence: TGTGCCAGCAGCGGAACGGGACAGGGCTACAATGAGCAGTTCTTC. It codes for CASSGTGQGYNEQFF.

The rearrangement uses TRBV6-5 and TRBJ2-1; the D gene is possibly TRBD1 (6 bases). Germline V gene data show CDR1 as MNHEY and CDR2 as SVGAGI. The CDR3 consists of 15 residues. Trimming left V 6 bases short and J 2 bases short, with 14 bases between. This CDR3 is CASRATGNPYNEQFF. CDR3 nucleotides: TGTGCCAGCAGGGCTACAGGGAACCCCTACAATGAGCAGTTCTTC.

This chain uses TRBV4-2 with TRBJ2-5; maybe TRBD1 (6 bases). Germline CDR1 reads LGHNA; CDR2 reads YNFKEQ. This CDR3 is 15 amino acids long. V was cut by 5 bases and J by 5 bases, with 18 bases left in between. The CDR3 region has the DNA TGTGCCAGCAGCTCTATAAGGGGGACCAAGGAGACCCAGTACTTC. Its protein product is CASSSIRGTKETQYF.

The chain couples TRBV21-1 to TRBJ1-5. TRBV21-1 is flagged as a pseudogene. The CDR3 spans 15 residues. CDR3 nucleotide sequence: TGTGCCAGCAGCAAAGTTCGGGGGACGGTTCAGCCCCAGCATTTT. It encodes CASSKVRGTVQPQHF.